A single TCR beta chain is shown here with its context. Its antigen is not known. The sample originates from a study of identifying expanded T cells in peripheral blood. No infections or other immune events were documented during collection. CDR1 is SGHTA, CDR2 FQGTGA, per germline. The CDR3 has 14 amino acids. Deletions cut 1 base from V and 3 bases from J, with 9 bases between. Study observations and caveats: Over approximately two and four weeks, about 15 and 19 clones changed, versus approximately 1.2 between replicates. Across healthy donors, higher total template counts meant significantly greater approximately 2-week count variance.

Generated by immunoSEQ multiplex PCR, the TCRdb table keeps only in-frame clones and is missing some. The data hold about 130,000 clones, with approximately 86% observed a single time. The chain employs TRBV7-3 and TRBJ2-5; tentatively, D is TRBD1 (6 bases). Sequences were obtained from blood. The TCR was taken from a person between 18 and 69 years old in good health. CDR3 residues: CASSLMGAEETQYF. The CDR3 DNA follows: TGTGCCAGCAGCTTAATGGGGGCGGAAGAGACCCAGTACTTC.